This T cell receptor (beta chain) came from a study of blood T cell repertoires in COVID-19 (dated by TCRdb to about 2020). For the wider study: Collaborator samples came from the United States, Italy and Spain and covered acute and convalescent phases of COVID-19. A freely available public database, intended as a resource for researchers studying the immune response to SARS-CoV-2, is where the repertoires were released. The dataset comprised deeply sampled blood TCRbeta repertoires from subjects exposed to, actively infected with, or recovered from COVID-19. Where available, HLA class I and class II types were taken from metadata supplied by the sample provider and were not determined by assay-based typing. Nearly every sample came with metadata listing a de-identified subject ID, COVID-19 status, age in years and sex. The material from the prospective study consisted of cDNA or gDNA derived from T cells, B-cell-depleted T cells, or PBMCs. The samples were drawn from the first 160 participants of the ongoing ImmuneRACE study and from over 950 subjects provided by 6 global collaborators.

The research as a whole found: The amount of clinical and demographic metadata varied by source and participant and was provided uncurated.

On this clone: Its specific antigen is unknown. The sample holds no much larger clone one base away, and base qualities are not on file.

The immunoSEQ Assay, a bias-controlled multiplex PCR, was used to amplify TCRbeta CDR3 regions from genomic DNA. The original pipeline was this. The number of nucleated cells in each sample was estimated from the amplification of reference gene primers within the assay. To quantify the absolute abundance of each unique TCRbeta CDR3 rearrangement, sequence reads were collapsed and filtered. For each sample, productive Simpson clonality was calculated by taking the square root of Simpson's diversity index across productive rearrangements. Not all clones reach the TCRdb copy of this immuneACCESS table, which keeps in-frame sequences only. Checked studies attribute under half of the gap to unresolved V genes and leave the rest unexplained. D and trimming come from the DNA, and the V and J calls and clone size come from that table. The sample profile shows almost 200,000 clones; more than 75% of them were found once. Clones ranked in the top ten supply over 5% of the sample.

One collaborating source in Seattle enrolled patients while the patients were actively infected and followed the patients over time throughout the course of disease. Whole blood was collected in K2EDTA tubes by collaborating institutions according to the institutions' own protocols. For TCRbeta analysis, collaborators shipped samples as frozen whole blood, isolated PBMCs, or DNA extracted from either of those sample types. The TCR sequence derives from a woman between 35 and 50 years old with COVID-19, enrolled during active disease. The sequencing input was peripheral blood.

The sequenced DNA is TGTGCCAGCAGCGCCCCCGGGACAGGTCAAGAGACCCAGTACTTC. This is translated as CASSAPGTGQETQYF. The chain is assembled from TRBV9 and TRBJ2-5, and 8 junctional nucleotides match TRBD1. Germline trimming amounts to 3 bases on V and 2 bases on J, with 6 as the count of junction bases outside the gene matches. Looking up the germline V gene yields CDR1 SGDLS and CDR2 YYNGEE. From its cysteine to its phenylalanine, the CDR3 spans 15 amino acids. Left in the record is the CDR3 DNA by itself, 45 bases read in frame from the first base. The reference TRBV9 and TRBJ2-5 proteins fill in what lies around the CDR3, so the full variable domain reads DSGVTQTPKHLITATGQRVTLRCSPRSGDLSVYWYQQSLDQGLQFLIQYYNGEERAKGNILERFSAQQFPDLHSELNLSSLELGDSALYFCASSAPGTGQETQYFGPGTRLLVL.